The 21 T cell receptor beta chains presented below share a single source sample, sequenced in a study of technical replicates of blood from several donors (dated by TCRdb to 2015 to 2018). Receptor amplification or capture employed the immunoSEQ multiplex PCR assay. This immuneACCESS table, as held by TCRdb, lists in-frame sequences with V and J called but not all clones. Of the missing ones, under half trace to an unresolved V gene in checked studies; the others have no known cause. In all, the sample holds roughly 76,000 clones, and approximately 91% of those were seen once. The top ten constitute 0.3% to 0.5% of the sample. Sequenced input: T cells isolated from PBMCs. Receptors originate from a human donor in good health. Some clones in this sample may be carry-over from other donors' samples.

The chain links TRBV4-2 to TRBJ1-2; the D is unclear. V was pared by 0 bases and J by 3 bases, with 8 bases between. Germline assignment: CDR1 LGHNA and CDR2 YNFKEQ. This CDR3 is built from 14 residues. CDR3 in DNA: TGTGCCAGCAGCCAAGATGGCCAGTACTATGGCTACACCTTC. As protein: CASSQDGQYYGYTF.

CDR3 loop: CASSSGYTEAFF. The CDR3 coding sequence is TGTGCCAGCAGCTCTGGCTACACTGAAGCTTTCTTT. The V gene is TRBV5-6, the J gene TRBJ1-1; no definite D call. The CDR3 loop spans 12 amino acids. Germline CDR1 reads SGHDT; CDR2 reads YYEEEE. The ends were cut back, 3 bases at V and 3 bases at J, with 6 bases in the middle. Together with reference TRBV5-6 and TRBJ1-1, the CDR3 gives the full variable domain: DAGVTQSPTHLIKTRGQQVTLRCSPKSGHDTVSWYQQALGQGPQFIFQYYEEEERQRGNFPDRFSGHQFPNYSSELNVNALLLGDSALYLCASSSGYTEAFFGQGTRLTVV.

This clone appeared once. The chain is built from TRBV2 and TRBJ1-5; 9 bases match TRBD1. Germline V gene lookup returns CDR1 SNHLY and CDR2 FYNNEI. CDR3 length: 18 amino acids. With V trimmed by 5 bases and J by 4 bases, 15 bases remained unmatched. The CDR3 region is CASSYTTLSGTGNQPQHF. CDR3 DNA: TGTGCCAGCAGTTACACGACATTATCCGGGACAGGGAATCAGCCCCAGCATTTT.

The chain links TRBV6-6 to TRBJ2-7, with no clear D. The CDR3 sequence is 12 residues long. CDR1 and CDR2 (germline): MNHNY, SVGAGI (reference sequence). The ends were cut back, 5 bases at V and 3 bases at J, with 8 bases in the middle. CDR3 nucleotide sequence: TGTGCCAGCAGTCTAAATTACTACGAGCAGTACTTC. Translated: CASSLNYYEQYF.

The rearrangement links TRBV14 to TRBJ1-4; D is ambiguous. Trimming pared 4 bases from V and 0 bases from J, leaving 9 bases between. This CDR3 spans 15 amino acids. CDR1 and CDR2 from the germline V gene are SGHDN and FVKESK. CDR3 DNA: TGTGCCAGCAGCCCCTCACTATCAACTAATGAAAAACTGTTTTTT. Its translation is CASSPSLSTNEKLFF.

The chain recombines TRBV19 with TRBJ2-1; 11 bases fit TRBD2. V lost 6 bases, J lost 7 bases, and 11 bases stayed unmatched. The CDR3 is 16 amino acids. Germline loops: CDR1 LNHDA, CDR2 SQIVND (reference sequence). The CDR3 is CASSRPAGTSGNEQFF. Here the CDR3 DNA reads TGTGCCAGTAGCCGACCCGCCGGGACTAGCGGTAATGAGCAGTTCTTC.

The chain uses TRBV28 and TRBJ1-4; D remains unclear. CDR1 and CDR2 from the germline V gene are MDHEN and SYDVKM. The CDR3 extends over 14 amino acids. V lost 4 bases, J lost 5 bases, and 11 bases lay in between. The CDR3 loop reads CASSSTGENEKLFF. CDR3 coding DNA: TGTGCCAGCAGTTCAACGGGAGAAAATGAAAAACTGTTTTTT.

This chain uses TRBV15 with TRBJ2-7; 8 nucleotides align to TRBD1. Germline CDR1 is LNHNV and CDR2 is YYDKDF (reference sequence). V was clipped by 1 base and J by 2 bases; unmatched bases: 7. This CDR3 has 16 amino acids. The chain's CDR3 is CATSRAPGQGPYEQYF. CDR3 nucleotides: TGTGCCACCAGCAGAGCCCCAGGACAGGGCCCCTACGAGCAGTACTTC.

The CDR3 DNA reads as TGTGCCAGCAGCATCGGGACAGTCGGGGCCAACGTCCTGACTTTC. It translates to CASSIGTVGANVLTF. The chain is built from TRBV11-3 and TRBJ2-6; 7 nucleotides align to TRBD1. This CDR3 is 15 amino acids long. Germline V gene lookup returns CDR1 SGHNT and CDR2 YENEEA. V lost 5 bases and J lost 4; bases outside the gene matches: 5.

The V gene is TRBV11-3, the J gene TRBJ1-3; 10 bases are shared with TRBD1. Germline loops: CDR1 SGHNT, CDR2 YENEEA. V lost 5 bases to trimming and J lost 6 bases; unmatched junction nucleotides: 7. The CDR3 loop spans 15 amino acids. The CDR3 DNA reads as TGTGCCAGCAGCCCCGGGACAGGGGTTGCAAACACCATATATTTT. Translated, it gives CASSPGTGVANTIYF. Using reference TRBV11-3 and TRBJ1-3 for the parts outside the CDR3, the full variable domain is EAGVVQSPRYKIIEKKQPVAFWCNPISGHNTLYWYLQNLGQGPELLIRYENEEAVDDSQLPKDRFSAERLKGVDSTLKIQPAELGDSAVYLCASSPGTGVANTIYFGEGSWLTVV.

As regards this clone: Other DNA sequences in the same sample also yield this CDR3. The chain uses TRBV7-2 and TRBJ2-7; no firm D call. CDR3 length: 12 amino acids. V was pared by 1 base and J by 3 bases, with 4 bases between. Germline-derived CDR1 and CDR2 are SGHTA and FQGNSA. CDR3: CASSLVRYEQYF. The CDR3 DNA follows: TGTGCCAGCAGCTTAGTCCGCTACGAGCAGTACTTC.

This clone was seen just once. This chain links TRBV10-3 with TRBJ2-5; 8 bases map to TRBD1. Trimming removed 10 bases from V and 5 bases from J; junction bases left unmatched: 15. This CDR3 spans 15 amino acids. Germline CDR1 reads ENHRY; CDR2 reads SYGVKD. This CDR3 is CATLGGQEIQETQYF. Written as DNA, the CDR3 is TGTGCCACCCTCGGGGGACAGGAGATACAGGAGACCCAGTACTTC.

The rearrangement uses TRBV19 and TRBJ2-7, with 11 positions matching TRBD2. The ends lost 6 bases at V and 4 bases at J; junction bases unmatched: 8. The CDR3 totals 15 residues. From germline, CDR1 is LNHDA and CDR2 SQIVND (reference sequence). The CDR3 region has the DNA TGTGCCAGTAGCCTAACTAGCGGGAGTGCGTACGAGCAGTACTTC. This gives the protein CASSLTSGSAYEQYF. The full variable domain, its missing parts supplied by reference TRBV19 and TRBJ2-7, is DGGITQSPKYLFRKEGQNVTLSCEQNLNHDAMYWYRQDPGQGLRLIYYSQIVNDFQKGDIAEGYSVSREKKESFPLTVTSAQKNPTAFYLCASSLTSGSAYEQYFGPGTRLTVT.

CDR3 coding DNA: TGTGCCAGCAGCATTTCCGGGACTAGCGGGAAAGAGACCCAGTACTTC. It yields the protein CASSISGTSGKETQYF. The chain carries TRBV7-3 and TRBJ2-5; TRBD2 matches at 13 bases. Germline CDR1 and CDR2: SGHTA and FQGTGA. J was trimmed by 3 bases and V by 5 bases; bases with no gene match: 6. This CDR3 region has 16 residues.

This chain joins TRBV2 and TRBJ2-3; 11 bases line up with TRBD1. V trimming: 7 bases; J trimming: 4 bases; junction bases outside the gene matches: 4. The CDR3 spans 14 residues. Germline assignment: CDR1 SNHLY and CDR2 FYNNEI. Here the CDR3 DNA reads TGTGCCAGCAACGGACAGGGGGCCTCAGATACGCAGTATTTT. Translating gives CASNGQGASDTQYF.

J is TRBJ1-2 and V is TRBV4-2; D might be TRBD1 (5 bases). Between the trimmed V and J ends, which lost 0 bases and 7 bases, there was a span of 12 bases. The CDR3 totals 14 residues. CDR1 is LGHNA, CDR2 YNFKEQ, per germline. The CDR3 protein is CASSQDVHGGGYTF. The CDR3 nucleotides read TGTGCCAGCAGCCAAGATGTCCACGGGGGTGGCTACACCTTC.

This sequence joins TRBV21-1 and TRBJ1-5; no check of the table's D call, TRBD1, against the DNA was made. TRBV21-1 is recorded as a pseudogene. The CDR3 sequence is 14 residues long. The CDR3 sequence is CASSNPTGEQPQHF. The CDR3 DNA follows: TGTGCCAGCAGCAATCCGACAGGGGAACAGCCCCAGCATTTT.

The CDR3 reads CASSTRNTEAFF. In DNA form, the CDR3 reads TGTGCCAGCTCCACACGGAACACTGAAGCTTTCTTT. This chain joins TRBV18 and TRBJ1-1, with D hard to call. The length of the CDR3 is 12 residues. Trimming took off 6 bases at V and 1 base at J, with 6 bases between the two ends. The germline V gene has CDR1 KGHSH and CDR2 LQKENI.

The chain is built from TRBV7-9 and TRBJ2-7; D perhaps matches TRBD2 (7 bases). The CDR3 runs to 13 residues. V gave up 8 bases and J gave up 6 bases, with 17 bases separating them. Looked up from germline, CDR1 is SEHNR and CDR2 is FQNEAQ (reference sequence). DNA of the CDR3: TGTGCCAGCGATATAGGGGGAGGGCCCGAGCAGTACTTC. Translating gives CASDIGGGPEQYF.

This chain joins TRBV7-3 and TRBJ2-1; D perhaps matches TRBD1 (5 bases). Germline V gene lookup returns CDR1 SGHTA and CDR2 FQGTGA. Between the trimmed V and J ends, which lost 5 bases and 5 bases, there was a span of 16 bases. The CDR3 sequence is 15 residues long. CDR3 loop: CASSPGQLLNNEQFF. DNA for the CDR3: TGTGCCAGCAGCCCTGGACAATTATTGAACAATGAGCAGTTCTTC.

The chain uses TRBV27 and TRBJ2-7; D perhaps matches TRBD2 (6 bases). The CDR3 sequence is 15 residues long. The germline V gene encodes CDR1 MNHEY and CDR2 SMNVEV (reference sequence). The ends were cut back, 2 bases at V and 2 bases at J, with 13 bases in the middle. CDR3 bases: TGTGCCAGCAGTTTAAGTCGCGGGGTCCCCTACGAGCAGTACTTC. Its translation: CASSLSRGVPYEQYF.